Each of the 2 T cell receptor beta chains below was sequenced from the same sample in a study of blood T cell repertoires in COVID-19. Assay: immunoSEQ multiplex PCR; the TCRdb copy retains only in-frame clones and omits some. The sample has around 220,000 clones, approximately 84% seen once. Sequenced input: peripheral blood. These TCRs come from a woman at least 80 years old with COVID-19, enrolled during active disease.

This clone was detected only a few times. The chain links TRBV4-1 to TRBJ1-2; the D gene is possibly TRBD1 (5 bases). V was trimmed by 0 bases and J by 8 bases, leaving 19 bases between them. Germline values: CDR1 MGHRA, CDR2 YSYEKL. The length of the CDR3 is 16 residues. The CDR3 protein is CASSQDPKGRIGGYTF. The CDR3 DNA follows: TGCGCCAGCAGCCAAGATCCGAAGGGGCGTATTGGGGGCTACACCTTC.

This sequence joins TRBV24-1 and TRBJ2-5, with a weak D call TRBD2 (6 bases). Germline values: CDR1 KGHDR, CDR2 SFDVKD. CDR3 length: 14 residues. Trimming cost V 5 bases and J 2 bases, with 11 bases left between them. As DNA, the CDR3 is TGTGCCACCAGTGCTGGGACTGGACAAGAGACCCAGTACTTC. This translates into CATSAGTGQETQYF.